A selection of T cell receptor beta chains follows, all from one sample in a study of blood T cell repertoires in COVID-19. Measured with immunoSEQ multiplex PCR; TCRdb has only the in-frame clones, and not every one. The sample consists of a few hundred thousand clones, 83% of them appearing once. Sequencing input: peripheral blood. These TCRs come from a woman aged 50 to 65 with acute or convalescent COVID-19. The CDR3 runs from the conserved cysteine through the conserved F or W. The D gene is left open where the match is weak. Some rows have no size entry. The others give once, few or many, or a class for an expanded clone.

j_gene | v_gene | d_gene | abundance | CDR3aa | CDR3nt
TRBJ2-1 | TRBV27 | TRBD2 | - | CASSVPGGQNEQFF | TGTGCCAGCAGTGTCCCGGGGGGGCAAAATGAGCAGTTCTTC
TRBJ2-1 | TRBV21-1 | - | few | CASSKVRTSGRVSYNEQFF | TGTGCCAGCAGCAAAGTAAGGACTAGCGGGAGAGTATCCTACAATGAGCAGTTCTTC
TRBJ1-2 | TRBV29-1 | - | - | CSVERPSGGYTF | TGCAGCGTTGAAAGACCTTCGGGTGGCTACACCTTC
TRBJ2-3 | TRBV21-1 | - | - | CASTPGGTQYF | TGTGCCAGCACCCCAGGGGGAACGCAGTATTTT
TRBJ2-4 | TRBV5-4 | - | - | CASSLAGSENIQYF | TGTGCCAGCAGCTTGGCTGGAAGCGAAAACATTCAGTACTTC
TRBJ1-3 | TRBV11-3 | TRBD1 | - | CASSLARGRAGNTIYF | TGTGCCAGCAGCTTAGCCAGGGGGCGCGCTGGAAACACCATATATTTT
TRBJ2-4 | TRBV3-1/TRBV3-2 | TRBD2 | - | CASSHKVRTSGSQGNIQYF | TGTGCCAGCAGCCACAAGGTCAGGACTAGCGGGAGCCAAGGAAACATTCAGTACTTC
TRBJ2-1 | TRBV5-6 | - | few | CASSPLSDGYNEQFF | TGTGCCAGCAGCCCCCTTAGCGATGGATACAATGAGCAGTTCTTC
TRBJ1-6 | TRBV30 | - | once | CAWRNRVTNSPLHF | TGTGCCTGGAGGAACAGGGTAACTAATTCACCCCTCCACTTT
TRBJ2-5 | TRBV20-1 | TRBD2 | - | CSASSLAVRETQYF | TGCAGTGCTAGTTCACTAGCGGTGCGGGAGACCCAGTACTTC
TRBJ1-2 | TRBV2 | - | - | CASSEGQHGYTF | TGTGCCAGCAGTGAAGGACAACACGGCTACACCTTC
TRBJ1-1 | TRBV5-1 | - | - | CASSLGIDTEAFF | TGCGCCAGCAGCCTCGGGATTGACACTGAAGCTTTCTTT
TRBJ1-1 | TRBV19 | - | - | CASTLGNTEAFF | TGTGCCAGTACCCTCGGGAACACTGAAGCTTTCTTT
TRBJ2-2 | TRBV10-2 | TRBD2 | - | CASTTSGFPGELFF | TGCGCCAGTACGACTAGCGGGTTCCCCGGGGAGCTGTTTTTT
TRBJ1-4 | TRBV27 | - | - | CASGGPNEKLFF | TGTGCCAGCGGCGGCCCTAATGAAAAACTGTTTTTT
TRBJ2-2 | TRBV7-2 | TRBD1 | - | CASRQTGGETGELFF | TGTGCCAGCAGGCAAACAGGGGGCGAGACCGGGGAGCTGTTTTTT
TRBJ1-1 | TRBV6-5 | - | - | CATGRGDEAFF | TGTGCCACCGGCCGGGGGGATGAAGCTTTCTTT
TRBJ1-6 | TRBV9 | - | - | CASSVGGSPLHF | TGTGCCAGCAGCGTAGGAGGATCACCCCTCCACTTT
TRBJ2-3 | TRBV29-1 | TRBD1 | - | CSVGTGTVDTQYF | TGCAGCGTTGGGACAGGGACCGTGGATACGCAGTATTTT
TRBJ2-1 | TRBV5-4 | - | - | CASSLTSDEQFF | TGTGCCAGCAGCCTAACTAGTGATGAGCAGTTCTTC
TRBJ2-7 | TRBV10-3 | TRBD2 | few | CAISEGPVNSGSYEQYF | TGTGCCATCAGTGAGGGGCCGGTAAATAGCGGGAGCTACGAGCAGTACTTC
TRBJ2-7 | TRBV6-1 | TRBD2 | - | CASSDTGTSPEQYF | TGTGCCAGCAGTGATACCGGGACTAGCCCCGAGCAGTACTTC
TRBJ2-1 | TRBV3-1/TRBV3-2 | TRBD1 | - | CASSQAGQGYNEQFF | TGTGCCAGCAGCCAAGCGGGACAGGGGTACAATGAGCAGTTCTTC
TRBJ2-5 | TRBV4-1 | TRBD2 | once | CASGASGGLQETQYF | TGCGCCAGCGGTGCTAGCGGGGGCCTACAAGAGACCCAGTACTTC
TRBJ2-5 | TRBV7-2 | TRBD2 | once | CASSPGLLAGTYETQYF | TGTGCCAGCAGCCCAGGCCTGCTAGCGGGGACTTATGAGACCCAGTACTTC
TRBJ2-2 | TRBV6-6 | TRBD2 | - | CATHRLAGDGNGELFF | TGTGCCACCCACCGACTAGCGGGAGATGGGAACGGGGAGCTGTTTTTT
TRBJ1-1 | TRBV5-5 | TRBD1 | - | CASSFNRGTEAFF | TGTGCCAGCAGCTTTAACAGGGGCACTGAAGCTTTCTTT
TRBJ2-1 | TRBV15 | TRBD1 | - | CATSSPLSWTGKNEQFF | TGTGCCACCAGCAGCCCTCTATCTTGGACAGGGAAGAATGAGCAGTTCTTC
TRBJ2-3 | TRBV7-2 | TRBD2 | - | CASSFASGDTQYF | TGTGCCAGCAGCTTTGCTAGCGGAGATACGCAGTATTTT
TRBJ1-6 | TRBV19 | TRBD1 | few | CASSKDRPNSPLHF | TGTGCCAGTAGTAAGGACAGGCCTAATTCACCCCTCCACTTT
TRBJ2-7 | TRBV10-3 | TRBD2 | - | CAISESNGLAGPRSSYEQYF | TGTGCCATCAGTGAGTCCAACGGACTAGCGGGACCCAGGAGCTCCTACGAGCAGTACTTC
TRBJ1-1 | TRBV19 | TRBD1 | - | CASSRQGMNTEAFF | TGTGCCAGTAGTAGACAGGGGATGAACACTGAAGCTTTCTTT
TRBJ2-7 | TRBV9 | TRBD2 | few | CASSVEASGYLNEQYF | TGTGCCAGCAGCGTAGAAGCTAGCGGGTATCTGAACGAGCAGTACTTC
TRBJ1-6 | TRBV5-1 | - | - | CASSFTGHGNSPLHF | TGCGCCAGCAGCTTCACAGGGCACGGAAATTCACCCCTCCACTTT
TRBJ1-5 | TRBV19 | - | - | CASSIEVVSQPQHF | TGTGCCAGTAGTATCGAGGTAGTCAGTCAGCCCCAGCATTTT
TRBJ2-1 | TRBV27 | TRBD2 | - | CASKREAYNEQFF | TGTGCCAGCAAGCGGGAGGCTTACAATGAGCAGTTCTTC
TRBJ1-5 | TRBV2 | TRBD1 | - | CASSESQRGRGYSNQPQHF | TGTGCCAGCAGTGAATCTCAAAGGGGGCGCGGGTATAGCAATCAGCCCCAGCATTTT
TRBJ2-7 | TRBV7-8 | - | few | CASSPQIPSYEQYF | TGTGCCAGCAGCCCCCAGATCCCCAGCTACGAGCAGTACTTC
TRBJ2-7 | TRBV5-6 | - | - | CASSLGEGVYEQYF | TGTGCCAGCAGCTTGGGGGAGGGGGTTTACGAGCAGTACTTC
TRBJ1-1 | TRBV5-1 | TRBD1 | - | CASSLGAGGPMNTEAFF | TGCGCCAGCAGCTTGGGGGCAGGGGGCCCTATGAACACTGAAGCTTTCTTT
TRBJ1-1 | TRBV2 | - | - | CASTGTQKGEAFF | TGTGCCAGCACCGGGACTCAAAAAGGGGAAGCTTTCTTT
TRBJ1-3 | TRBV12-3/TRBV12-4 | - | - | CASSREANTIYF | TGTGCCAGCAGCCGGGAAGCAAACACCATATATTTT
TRBJ2-1 | TRBV7-3 | TRBD1 | - | CASSSGTGSYNEQFF | TGTGCCAGCAGCTCTGGGACAGGCTCCTACAATGAGCAGTTCTTC
TRBJ2-3 | TRBV19 | TRBD1 | few | CASRADHRGYSTDTQYF | TGTGCCAGTCGCGCAGATCACAGGGGGTATAGCACAGATACGCAGTATTTT
TRBJ2-3 | TRBV6-1 | - | - | CASSERWTQDTQYF | TGTGCCAGCAGTGAGAGGTGGACTCAGGATACGCAGTATTTT
TRBJ1-1 | TRBV6-5 | - | - | CASSYSSGSAISEAFF | TGTGCCAGCAGTTACTCCTCGGGGTCAGCCATCTCTGAAGCTTTCTTT
TRBJ1-1 | TRBV5-1 | - | - | CASRRDTNTEAFF | TGCGCCAGCAGAAGGGACACGAACACTGAAGCTTTCTTT
TRBJ2-5 | TRBV6-2/TRBV6-3 | - | - | CASSYRSYRETQYF | TGTGCCAGCAGTTACCGAAGCTACAGAGAGACCCAGTACTTC
TRBJ2-5 | TRBV14 | - | - | CASSRPQGNQYF | TGTGCCAGCAGCCGCCCACAGGGAAACCAGTACTTC
TRBJ2-2 | TRBV25-1 | - | - | CASSVQEDGELFF | TGTGCCAGCAGTGTTCAGGAAGACGGGGAGCTGTTTTTT
TRBJ2-7 | TRBV10-3 | TRBD2 | - | CATPREAGYEQYF | TGTGCCACGCCCCGGGAGGCGGGCTACGAGCAGTACTTC
TRBJ2-3 | TRBV19 | - | once | CASSPDITDTQYF | TGTGCCAGTAGTCCCGACATTACAGATACGCAGTATTTT
TRBJ2-1 | TRBV5-1 | - | - | CASSTLSETSYNEQFF | TGCGCCAGCAGCACCCTTAGCGAAACCTCCTACAATGAGCAGTTCTTC
TRBJ1-3 | TRBV2 | - | - | CASSLSGNTIYF | TGTGCCAGCAGTCTCTCTGGAAACACCATATATTTT
TRBJ1-2 | TRBV10-3 | - | - | CAISEEDNYGYTF | TGTGCCATCAGTGAGGAGGATAACTATGGCTACACCTTC